This T cell receptor (beta chain) was profiled in a study of cytomegalovirus exposure and HLA in healthy donors. The CDR3 is 13 residues long. Germline V gene sequence: CDR1 MNHNS, CDR2 SASEGT. Trimming stripped 8 bases from V and 0 bases from J, with 8 bases between. Comments on this clone: What it binds is unknown.

60 Vbeta and 13 Jbeta primers were used in PCR. The table came from immunoSEQ multiplex PCR; TCRdb's copy has only in-frame clones and leaves some out. This table holds approximately 200,000 clones, approximately 80% found once. Study conclusions and caveats: As a later analysis showed, several of the most significant clusters appeared to be linked to common viral pathogens. Researchers counted roughly 150 TCR beta chains as cytomegalovirus-associated. Reports indicated that the classifier achieved high specificity and sensitivity in diagnosing cytomegalovirus status. One variant, a missense change in DCLRE1C, was linked in a later analysis to TCR beta V- and J-gene trimming.

The TCR was taken from a boy aged 2 to 10 in good health and CMV-seronegative. This chain joins TRBV6-1 and TRBJ2-4; D possibly corresponds to TRBD2 (6 bases). Material for sequencing was PBMCs. The CDR3 DNA reads as TGTGCCAGCGCGGGACTAGCCAAAAACATTCAGTACTTC. It encodes CASAGLAKNIQYF.